This is a list of T cell receptor beta chains from one sample in a study of OX40 agonist ivuxolimab in advanced cancers. Using immunoSEQ multiplex PCR, the repertoire was profiled, and TCRdb retains in-frame clones only, with some absent. The sample lists some 86,000 clones, about nine tenths occurring once. This specimen consisted of CD4+ or CD8+ T cells sorted from blood, obtained in a trial of the OX40 agonist ivuxolimab. All receptors come from an adult with an advanced solid tumor such as melanoma, head and neck, liver or kidney cancer. CDR3s include the opening cysteine and the closing phenylalanine or tryptophan. A D gene is named only where the DNA matches it firmly. Clone size is not always given. Where it is, it says once, few, many or a class for expanded clones.

abundance	len	v_gene	j_gene	d_gene	CDR3nt	CDR3aa
NA	14	TRBV9	TRBJ2-7	NA	TGTGCCAGCAGCCCTAGGCCAGCGGACTACGAGCAGTACTTC	CASSPRPADYEQYF
few	14	TRBV4-1	TRBJ1-1	TRBD1	TGCGCCAGCAGCCACGGGACAGGGACAACTGAAGCTTTCTTT	CASSHGTGTTEAFF
few	11	TRBV13	TRBJ1-2	NA	TGTGCCAGCAGCTTCGATCGGACCTACACCTTC	CASSFDRTYTF
NA	11	TRBV20-1	TRBJ1-2	NA	TGCAGTGCTAGCTTAGTAAATGGCTACACCTTC	CSASLVNGYTF
NA	12	TRBV14	TRBJ1-2	NA	TGTGCCAGCAGCCAAGAACGGCTGAGTTACACCTTC	CASSQERLSYTF
NA	14	TRBV12-5	TRBJ1-2	NA	TGTGCTAGTGGTTTGGTAAAGTTACTCTATGGCTACACCTTC	CASGLVKLLYGYTF
NA	12	TRBV6-6	TRBJ1-1	TRBD1	TGTGCCAGCAGCCAGACCACAGGGGGAGCTTTCTTT	CASSQTTGGAFF
NA	15	TRBV18	TRBJ1-4	TRBD1	TGTGCCAGCTCACCTCAGGGGGGACCTAATGAAAAACTGTTTTTT	CASSPQGGPNEKLFF
NA	14	TRBV5-4	TRBJ1-1	NA	TGTGCCAGCAGCTTGGGGGGAATAGGGACTGAAGCTTTCTTT	CASSLGGIGTEAFF
NA	13	TRBV10-3	TRBJ1-1	NA	TGTGCCATCAGCGGGGTTATTGACACTGAAGCTTTCTTT	CAISGVIDTEAFF
NA	16	TRBV9	TRBJ2-3	NA	TGTGCCAGCAGCGTAGGGAACAGGCTACTCACAGATACGCAGTATTTT	CASSVGNRLLTDTQYF
NA	14	TRBV5-4	TRBJ2-3	NA	TGTGCCAGCAGCTTGGGCGGGGCCGGAGATACGCAGTATTTT	CASSLGGAGDTQYF
NA	14	TRBV6-5	TRBJ1-1	NA	TGTGCCAGCCACCGAGCGGCCCGGAGGGATGAAGCTTTCTTT	CASHRAARRDEAFF
NA	13	TRBV6-1	TRBJ1-2	NA	TGTGCCAGCAGTGAAACCGGGAACTATGGCTACACCTTC	CASSETGNYGYTF
few	14	TRBV6-1	TRBJ2-2	NA	TGTGCCAGCAGTGAATTGCAGAACACCGGGGAGCTGTTTTTT	CASSELQNTGELFF
NA	14	TRBV11-3	TRBJ2-4	NA	TGTGCCAGCAGCTTAGGCACAGGGAAGGACATTCAGTACTTC	CASSLGTGKDIQYF
NA	17	TRBV27	TRBJ1-4	TRBD1	TGTGCCAGCAGTCCCCGGGACAGGGGAACGCTTAATGAAAAACTGTTTTTT	CASSPRDRGTLNEKLFF
NA	13	TRBV7-6	TRBJ2-7	TRBD1	TGTGCCAGCAGCCAGAGACAGGGAATCGAGCAGTACTTC	CASSQRQGIEQYF
NA	11	TRBV19	TRBJ1-1	NA	TGTGCCAGTAGTATACGAGGACAAGCTTTCTTT	CASSIRGQAFF
NA	19	TRBV27	TRBJ1-6	NA	TGTGCCAGCAGTTTTAGACGGCGGCAAATGGGTTCCTATAATTCACCCCTCCACTTT	CASSFRRRQMGSYNSPLHF
NA	15	TRBV7-6	TRBJ2-2	NA	TGTGCCAGCAGCTTAGGGCGGACGAACACCGGGGAGCTGTTTTTT	CASSLGRTNTGELFF
NA	12	TRBV21-1	TRBJ2-5	NA	TGTGTCAGGCAACTAGCGGGTGAGACCCAGTACTTC	CVRQLAGETQYF
once	15	TRBV4-1	TRBJ2-2	NA	TGCGCCAGCAGCCCGTTTGAGGGCGCCACCGGGGAGCTGTTTTTT	CASSPFEGATGELFF
NA	13	TRBV28	TRBJ1-5	NA	TGTGCCAGCAGTTACAGTAGCAATCAGCCCCAGCATTTT	CASSYSSNQPQHF
NA	16	TRBV4-2	TRBJ1-2	TRBD1	TGTGCCAGCAGCCAAGCCCTTGACAGGGCTAACTATGGCTACACCTTC	CASSQALDRANYGYTF
once	16	TRBV7-8	TRBJ1-1	NA	TGTGCCAGCAGCTTAGCGCTTAGGCACCCCAACACTGAAGCTTTCTTT	CASSLALRHPNTEAFF
NA	15	TRBV4-1	TRBJ1-4	TRBD1	TGCGCCAGCAGCCAGGGGACAGCCGTTAATGAAAAACTGTTTTTT	CASSQGTAVNEKLFF
NA	19	TRBV4-1	TRBJ1-2	TRBD1	TGCGCCAGCAGCCAAGATCTCCCAGGACAGGGGGCCACTAACTATGGCTACACCTTC	CASSQDLPGQGATNYGYTF
NA	14	TRBV10-1	TRBJ1-6	NA	TGCGCCAGCAGTGATGGGGGAACGGATTCACCCCTCCACTTT	CASSDGGTDSPLHF
once	14	TRBV7-6	TRBJ1-1	NA	TGTGCCAGCAGCCCTCGGTGGGAGAACACTGAAGCTTTCTTT	CASSPRWENTEAFF
NA	13	TRBV6-5	TRBJ2-3	NA	TGTGCCAGCAGGTCGGGGGGCGCAGATACGCAGTATTTT	CASRSGGADTQYF
NA	16	TRBV10-2	TRBJ2-1	TRBD2	TGCGCCAGCAGTGGCTCTAGCGGGGGGGACTACAATGAGCAGTTCTTC	CASSGSSGGDYNEQFF
NA	13	TRBV11-2	TRBJ1-2	NA	TGTGCCAGCAGCCCCCGGGCAGCATATGGCTACACCTTC	CASSPRAAYGYTF
NA	14	TRBV19	TRBJ2-4	TRBD1	TGTGCCAGTAGTAACACCGGACAGGGTCTTATTCAGTACTTC	CASSNTGQGLIQYF
NA	16	TRBV19	TRBJ2-2	TRBD1	TGTGCCAGTAGTAGCCTCCAGACAGGGGGCACCGGGGAGCTGTTTTTT	CASSSLQTGGTGELFF
NA	12	TRBV5-4	TRBJ1-4	NA	TGTGCCAGCAGCTTGGACGCAGGAAAACTGTTTTTT	CASSLDAGKLFF
NA	15	TRBV19	TRBJ1-1	TRBD1	TGTGCCAGTAGCCTAAAGGACAGGGGGGATACTGAAGCTTTCTTT	CASSLKDRGDTEAFF
NA	16	TRBV6-1	TRBJ1-6	NA	TGTGCCAGCAGTGAAAGCCGTCACAGGTATAATTCACCCCTCCACTTT	CASSESRHRYNSPLHF
once	11	TRBV30	TRBJ1-3	NA	TGTGCCTGGAGTCTCGGCCCGACCATATATTTT	CAWSLGPTIYF
NA	16	TRBV6-1	TRBJ1-2	NA	TGTGCCAGCAGTGAGCCAGGACAGTTTTCTAACTATGGCTACACCTTC	CASSEPGQFSNYGYTF
NA	14	TRBV5-1	TRBJ1-1	NA	TGCGCCAGCCGTCAGCGTCGGACGGGAACTGAAGCTTTCTTT	CASRQRRTGTEAFF
NA	16	TRBV4-1	TRBJ1-4	TRBD1	TGCGCCAGCAGCCAAGGGCGGGGACAGAATAATGAAAAACTGTTTTTT	CASSQGRGQNNEKLFF
NA	13	TRBV7-8	TRBJ1-5	NA	TGTGCCAGCAGCCGGGACAGCAATCAGCCCCAGCATTTT	CASSRDSNQPQHF
NA	16	TRBV14	TRBJ2-2	NA	TGTGCCAGCAGCCAAGAAGGCCCGGTAGGCATCGGGGAGCTGTTTTTT	CASSQEGPVGIGELFF
NA	14	TRBV6-1	TRBJ1-4	TRBD1	TGTGCCAGCAGTATAAGGACAGGGGACGAAAAACTGTTTTTT	CASSIRTGDEKLFF
NA	16	TRBV5-1	TRBJ1-3	NA	TGCGCCAGCAGCTTGAAGACAGACAACTCTGGAAACACCATATATTTT	CASSLKTDNSGNTIYF
once	14	TRBV7-2	TRBJ1-1	NA	TGTGCCAGCAGCTCGCCAACACTGAACACTGAAGCTTTCTTT	CASSSPTLNTEAFF
NA	14	TRBV5-5	TRBJ2-3	NA	TGTGCCAGCAGCTACGACAGTAGCACAGATACGCAGTATTTT	CASSYDSSTDTQYF
NA	16	TRBV5-1	TRBJ1-6	NA	TGCGCCAGCAGCGGTCCCGGGACGCCTGGGAATTCACCCCTCCACTTT	CASSGPGTPGNSPLHF
few	15	TRBV7-9	TRBJ1-6	TRBD1	TGTGCCAGCAGCCGGGGACAGGGTTCCTCTTCACCCCTCCACTTT	CASSRGQGSSSPLHF